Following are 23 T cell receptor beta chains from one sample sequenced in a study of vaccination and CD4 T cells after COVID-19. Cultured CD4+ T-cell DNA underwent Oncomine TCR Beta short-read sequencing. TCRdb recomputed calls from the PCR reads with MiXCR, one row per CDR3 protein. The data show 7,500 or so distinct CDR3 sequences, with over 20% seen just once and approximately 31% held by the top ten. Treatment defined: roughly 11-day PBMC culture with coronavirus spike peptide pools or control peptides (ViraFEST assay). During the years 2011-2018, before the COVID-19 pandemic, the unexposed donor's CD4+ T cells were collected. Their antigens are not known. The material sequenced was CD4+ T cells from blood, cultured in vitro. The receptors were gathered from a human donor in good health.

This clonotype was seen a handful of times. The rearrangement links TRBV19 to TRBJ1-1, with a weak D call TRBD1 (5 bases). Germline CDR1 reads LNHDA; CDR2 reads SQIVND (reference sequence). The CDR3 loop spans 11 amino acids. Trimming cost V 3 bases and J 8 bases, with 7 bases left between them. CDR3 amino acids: CASSIRVEAFF. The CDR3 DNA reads TGTGCCAGTAGTATCAGGGTAGAAGCTTTCTTT.

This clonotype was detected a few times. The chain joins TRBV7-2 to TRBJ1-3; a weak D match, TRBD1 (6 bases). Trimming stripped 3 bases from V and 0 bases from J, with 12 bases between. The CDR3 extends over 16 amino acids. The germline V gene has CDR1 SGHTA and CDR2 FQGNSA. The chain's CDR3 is CASSFNRVLSGNTIYF. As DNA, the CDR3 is TGTGCCAGCAGCTTTAACAGGGTCCTCTCTGGAAACACCATATATTTT.

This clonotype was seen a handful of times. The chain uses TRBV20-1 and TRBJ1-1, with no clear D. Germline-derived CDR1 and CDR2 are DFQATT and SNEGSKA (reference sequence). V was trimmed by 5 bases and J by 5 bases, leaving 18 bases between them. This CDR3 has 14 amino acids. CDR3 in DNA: TGCAGTGCTCCGGGCTCGAATCGGGCGACTGAAGCTTTCTTT. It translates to CSAPGSNRATEAFF.

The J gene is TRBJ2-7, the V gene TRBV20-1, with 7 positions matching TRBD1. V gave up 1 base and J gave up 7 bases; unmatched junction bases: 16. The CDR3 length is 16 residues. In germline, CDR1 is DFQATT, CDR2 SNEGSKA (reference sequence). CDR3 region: CSARVPLGTARGEQYF. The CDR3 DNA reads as TGCAGTGCTAGAGTTCCCCTAGGGACAGCAAGAGGGGAGCAGTACTTC.

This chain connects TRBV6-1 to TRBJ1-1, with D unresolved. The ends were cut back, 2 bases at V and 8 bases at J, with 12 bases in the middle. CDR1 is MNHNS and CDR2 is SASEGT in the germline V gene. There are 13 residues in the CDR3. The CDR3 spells CASSEQWAGEAFF. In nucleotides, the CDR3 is TGTGCCAGCAGTGAACAATGGGCGGGAGAAGCTTTCTTT.

CDR3 nucleotides: TGTGCCAGCAGTGATTGGGACAGGGGGGATGAAAAACTGTTTTTT. Translating gives CASSDWDRGDEKLFF. The V and J genes are TRBV2 and TRBJ1-4; 11 nucleotides align to TRBD1. The CDR3 covers 15 residues. Germline V CDR1 and CDR2: SNHLY, FYNNEI. The ends lost 3 bases at V and 6 bases at J; junction bases unmatched: 3.

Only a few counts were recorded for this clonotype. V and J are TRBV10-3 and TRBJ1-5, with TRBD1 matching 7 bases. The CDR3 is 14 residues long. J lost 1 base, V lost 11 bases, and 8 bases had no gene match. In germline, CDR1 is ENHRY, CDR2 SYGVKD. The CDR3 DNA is TGTGCCGCCGGACAGGACGGAAGCAATCAGCCCCAGCATTTT. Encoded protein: CAAGQDGSNQPQHF.

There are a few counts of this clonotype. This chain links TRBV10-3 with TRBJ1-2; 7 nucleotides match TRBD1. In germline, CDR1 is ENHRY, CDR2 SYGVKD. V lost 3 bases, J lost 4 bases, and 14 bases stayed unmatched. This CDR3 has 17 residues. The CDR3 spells CAISDSLVGDRAYGYTF. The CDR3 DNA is TGTGCCATCAGTGACTCACTGGTTGGAGACAGGGCCTATGGCTACACCTTC.

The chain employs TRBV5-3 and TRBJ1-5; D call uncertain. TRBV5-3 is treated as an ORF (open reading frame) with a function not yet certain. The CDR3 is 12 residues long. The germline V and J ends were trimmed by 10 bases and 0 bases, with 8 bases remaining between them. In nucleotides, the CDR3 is TGTGCCGCCTGGGCTAGCAATCAGCCCCAGCATTTT. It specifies CAAWASNQPQHF.

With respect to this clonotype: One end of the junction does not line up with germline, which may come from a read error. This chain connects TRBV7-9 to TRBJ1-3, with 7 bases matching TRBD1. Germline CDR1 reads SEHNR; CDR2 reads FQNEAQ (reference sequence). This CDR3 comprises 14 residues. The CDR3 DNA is TGTGTCAGCAGGGCCGGGACAGCTGGAAACACCATATATTTT. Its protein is CVSRAGTAGNTIYF.

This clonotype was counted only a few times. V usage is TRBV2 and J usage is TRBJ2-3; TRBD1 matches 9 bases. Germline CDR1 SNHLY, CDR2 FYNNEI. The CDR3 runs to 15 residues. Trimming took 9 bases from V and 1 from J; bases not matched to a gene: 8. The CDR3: CASVRQGGGTDTQYF. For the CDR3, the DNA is TGTGCCAGTGTCCGACAGGGGGGAGGCACAGATACGCAGTATTTT.

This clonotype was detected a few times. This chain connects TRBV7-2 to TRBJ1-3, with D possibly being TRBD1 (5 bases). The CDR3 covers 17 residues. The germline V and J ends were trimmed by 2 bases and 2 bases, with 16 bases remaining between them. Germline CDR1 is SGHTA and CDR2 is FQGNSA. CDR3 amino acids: CASSLRGGMGPGNTIYF. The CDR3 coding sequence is TGTGCCAGCAGCTTACGAGGTGGCATGGGGCCTGGAAACACCATATATTTT.

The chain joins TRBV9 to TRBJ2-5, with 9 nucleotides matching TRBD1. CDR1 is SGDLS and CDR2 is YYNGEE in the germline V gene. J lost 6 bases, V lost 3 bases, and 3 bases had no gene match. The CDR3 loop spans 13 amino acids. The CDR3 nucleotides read TGTGCCAGCAGCGCCGGGACAGGGAAGACCCAGTACTTC. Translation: CASSAGTGKTQYF.

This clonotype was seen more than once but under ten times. The CDR3 is CASSLVDTEAFF. The CDR3, as DNA: TGTGCCAGCAGCTTAGTGGACACTGAAGCTTTCTTT. The gene calls are TRBV11-2 and TRBJ1-1, with D unclear. The CDR3 has 12 amino acids. Germline-derived CDR1 and CDR2 are SGHAT and FQNNGV. V lost 1 base and J 3 bases, leaving 3 bases between the germline ends. The variable domain in full, with the rest retrieved from reference TRBV11-2 and TRBJ1-1, is EAGVAQSPRYKIIEKRQSVAFWCNPISGHATLYWYQQILGQGPKLLIQFQNNGVVDDSQLPKDRFSAERLKGVDSTLKIQPAKLEDSAVYLCASSLVDTEAFFGQGTRLTVV.

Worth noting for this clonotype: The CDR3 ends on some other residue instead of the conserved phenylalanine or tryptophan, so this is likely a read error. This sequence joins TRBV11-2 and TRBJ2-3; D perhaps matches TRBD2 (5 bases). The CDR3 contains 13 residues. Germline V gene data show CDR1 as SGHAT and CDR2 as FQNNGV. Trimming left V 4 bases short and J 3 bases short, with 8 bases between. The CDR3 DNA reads TGTGCCAGCAGCTCCCAGCGGACAGATACGCAGTATTCT. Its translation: CASSSQRTDTQYS.

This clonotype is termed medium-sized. CDR3 coding DNA: TGCAGTGCTATCTACGACAGACCATATGGCTACACCTTC. As protein: CSAIYDRPYGYTF. The chain links TRBV20-1 to TRBJ1-2; D might be TRBD1 (5 bases). The CDR3 runs 13 residues. Germline assignment: CDR1 DFQATT and CDR2 SNEGSKA (reference sequence). Between the trimmed V and J ends, which lost 4 bases and 5 bases, there was a span of 14 bases.

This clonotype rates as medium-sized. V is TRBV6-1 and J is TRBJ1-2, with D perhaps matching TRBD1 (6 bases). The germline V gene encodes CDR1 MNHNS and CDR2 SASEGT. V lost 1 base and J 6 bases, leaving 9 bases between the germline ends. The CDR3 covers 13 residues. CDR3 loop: CASSEGGADGYTF. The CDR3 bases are TGTGCCAGCAGTGAAGGGGGGGCGGATGGCTACACCTTC.

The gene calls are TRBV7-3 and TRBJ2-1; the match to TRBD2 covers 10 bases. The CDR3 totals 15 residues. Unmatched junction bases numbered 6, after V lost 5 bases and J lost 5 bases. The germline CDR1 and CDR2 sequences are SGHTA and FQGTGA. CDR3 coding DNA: TGTGCCAGCAGCGCGGTAGCGGGGGGAAACAATGAGCAGTTCTTC. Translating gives CASSAVAGGNNEQFF. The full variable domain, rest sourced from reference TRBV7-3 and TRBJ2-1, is GAGVSQTPSNKVTEKGKYVELRCDPISGHTALYWYRQSLGQGPEFLIYFQGTGAADDSGLPNDRFFAVRPEGSVSTLKIQRTERGDSAVYLCASSAVAGGNNEQFFGPGTRLTVL.

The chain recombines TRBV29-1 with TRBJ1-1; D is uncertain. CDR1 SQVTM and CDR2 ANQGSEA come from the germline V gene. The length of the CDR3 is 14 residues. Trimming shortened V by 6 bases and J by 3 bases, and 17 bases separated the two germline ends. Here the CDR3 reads CSVTLSGKYTEAFF. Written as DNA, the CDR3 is TGCAGCGTCACCCTCTCTGGCAAATACACTGAAGCTTTCTTT.

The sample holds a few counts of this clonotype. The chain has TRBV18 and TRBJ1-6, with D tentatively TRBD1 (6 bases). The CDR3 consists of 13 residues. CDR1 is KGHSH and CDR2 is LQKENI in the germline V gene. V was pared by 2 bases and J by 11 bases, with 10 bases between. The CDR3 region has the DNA TGTGCCAGCTCACCAGGGGGCTTGACACCCCTCCACTTT. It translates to CASSPGGLTPLHF.

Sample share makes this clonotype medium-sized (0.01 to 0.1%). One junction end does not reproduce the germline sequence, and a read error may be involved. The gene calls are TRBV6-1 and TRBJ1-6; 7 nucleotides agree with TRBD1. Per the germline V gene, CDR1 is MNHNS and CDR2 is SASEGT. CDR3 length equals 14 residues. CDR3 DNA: TGTGCCAGCAGCGAGACAGGGTTTAATGCACCCCTCCACTTT. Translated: CASSETGFNAPLHF.

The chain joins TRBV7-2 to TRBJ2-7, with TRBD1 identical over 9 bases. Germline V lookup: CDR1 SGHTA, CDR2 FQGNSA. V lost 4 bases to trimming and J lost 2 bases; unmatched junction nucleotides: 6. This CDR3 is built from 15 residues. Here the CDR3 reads CASSSPGQGTYEQYF. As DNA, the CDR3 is TGTGCCAGCAGCTCACCGGGACAGGGAACCTACGAGCAGTACTTC.

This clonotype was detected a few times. This CDR3 reads CASSALGRSPLHF. The CDR3 DNA reads TGTGCCAGCAGCGCACTGGGGCGGTCACCCCTCCACTTT. The chain joins TRBV7-8 to TRBJ1-6; a possible D gene is TRBD1 (5 bases). The V and J ends lost 5 bases and 10 bases respectively, with 12 bases between them. The CDR3 has 13 residues. Germline V gene sequence: CDR1 SGHVS, CDR2 FQNEAQ.